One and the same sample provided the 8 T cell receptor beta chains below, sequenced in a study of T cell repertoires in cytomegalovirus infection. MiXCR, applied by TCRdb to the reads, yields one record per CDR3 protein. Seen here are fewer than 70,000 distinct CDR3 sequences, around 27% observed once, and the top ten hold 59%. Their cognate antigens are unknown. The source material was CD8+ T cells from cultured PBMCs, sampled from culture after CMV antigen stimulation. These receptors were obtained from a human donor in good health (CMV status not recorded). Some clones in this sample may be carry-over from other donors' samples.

The CDR3 region has the DNA TGCGCCAGCAGCCAAGATAGGGTTCTATTGAACACTGAAGCTTTCTTT. Its translation: CASSQDRVLLNTEAFF. The chain recombines TRBV4-1 with TRBJ1-1; D uncertain. The CDR3 spans 16 residues. Germline V gene lookup returns CDR1 MGHRA and CDR2 YSYEKL. Trimming took off 0 bases at V and 0 bases at J, with 11 bases between the two ends.

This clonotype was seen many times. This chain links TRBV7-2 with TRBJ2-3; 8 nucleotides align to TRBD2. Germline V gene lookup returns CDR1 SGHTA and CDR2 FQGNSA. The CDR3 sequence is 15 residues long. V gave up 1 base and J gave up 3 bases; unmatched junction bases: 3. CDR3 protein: CASSLDGGGTDTQYF. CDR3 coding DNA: TGTGCCAGCAGCTTAGACGGCGGGGGGACAGATACGCAGTATTTT.

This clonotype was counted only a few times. Here the CDR3 DNA reads TGTGCCAGCAGTTACTCGACACAGGGCCCGCAAGAGACCCAGTACTTC. It yields the protein CASSYSTQGPQETQYF. The chain recombines TRBV6-6 with TRBJ2-5; D might be TRBD1 (6 bases). The CDR3 has 16 residues. Germline V gene lookup returns CDR1 MNHNY and CDR2 SVGAGI (reference sequence). V lost 0 bases, J lost 2 bases, and 13 bases lay in between.

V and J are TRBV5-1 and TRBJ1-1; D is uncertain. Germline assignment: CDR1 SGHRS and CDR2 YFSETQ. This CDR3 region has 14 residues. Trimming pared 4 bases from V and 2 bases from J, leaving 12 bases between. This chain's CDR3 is CASSPSAFNTEAFF. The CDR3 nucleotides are TGCGCCAGCAGCCCCTCGGCTTTTAACACTGAAGCTTTCTTT.

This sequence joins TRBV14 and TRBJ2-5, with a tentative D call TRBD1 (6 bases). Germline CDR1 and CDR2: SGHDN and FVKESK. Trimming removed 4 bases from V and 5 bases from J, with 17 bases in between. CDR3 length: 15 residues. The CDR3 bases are TGTGCCAGCAGCCGAGGACAGTCCTACGGGGAGACCCAGTACTTC. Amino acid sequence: CASSRGQSYGETQYF.

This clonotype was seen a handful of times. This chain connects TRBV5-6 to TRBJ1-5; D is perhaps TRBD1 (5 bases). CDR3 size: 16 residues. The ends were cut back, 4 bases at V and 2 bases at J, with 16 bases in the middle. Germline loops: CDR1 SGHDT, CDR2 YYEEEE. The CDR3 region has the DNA TGTGCCAGCAGCCCCTGGGACGTCGTCGGCAATCAGCCCCAGCATTTT. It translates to CASSPWDVVGNQPQHF.

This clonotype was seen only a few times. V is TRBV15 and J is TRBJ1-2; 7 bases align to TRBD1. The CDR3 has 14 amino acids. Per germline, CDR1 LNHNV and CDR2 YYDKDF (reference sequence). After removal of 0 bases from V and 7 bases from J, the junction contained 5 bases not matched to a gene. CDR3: CATSRDSTGVGYTF. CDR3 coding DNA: TGTGCCACCAGCAGAGATAGTACAGGGGTTGGCTACACCTTC. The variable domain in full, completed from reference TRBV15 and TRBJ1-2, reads DAMVIQNPRYQVTQFGKPVTLSCSQTLNHNVMYWYQQKSSQAPKLLFHYYDKDFNNEADTPDNFQSRRPNTSFCFLDIRSPGLGDTAMYLCATSRDSTGVGYTFGSGTRLTVV.

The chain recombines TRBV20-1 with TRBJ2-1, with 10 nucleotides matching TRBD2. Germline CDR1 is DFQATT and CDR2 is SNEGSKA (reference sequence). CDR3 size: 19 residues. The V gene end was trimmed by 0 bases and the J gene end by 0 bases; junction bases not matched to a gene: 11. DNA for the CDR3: TGCAGTGCTAGAGATGGGATAGCGGGAGGCCCGAGCTCCTACAATGAGCAGTTCTTC. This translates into CSARDGIAGGPSSYNEQFF.